The 14 T cell receptor beta chains presented below share a single source sample, sequenced in a study of CD8+ T cells in alopecia areata. Stated treatment: oral pan-JAK inhibitor, 5-10 mg twice daily. RNA was isolated and reverse transcribed to cDNA, the sequencing template. Measured with immunoSEQ multiplex PCR; TCRdb has only the in-frame clones, and not every one. The table has more than 110,000 clones, 45% to 60% seen once. Sequenced material: CD8+ T cells sorted from blood, taken at week 4, from a patient treated with tofacitinib. The receptors derive from a human donor with alopecia areata.

This clone has only a few counts. The chain carries TRBV25-1 and TRBJ2-7; D is possibly TRBD1 (6 bases). Trimming took 2 bases from V and 2 from J, leaving 10 bases between them. Germline V gene data show CDR1 as MGHDK and CDR2 as SYGVNS. This CDR3 region has 14 residues. In DNA, the CDR3 is TGTGCCAGCAGTGAAAGCCACAGGGCCTACGAGCAGTACTTC. It yields the protein CASSESHRAYEQYF.

The CDR3 sequence: CAWSFQSYNEQFF. The CDR3 DNA reads TGTGCCTGGAGTTTCCAGTCCTACAATGAGCAGTTCTTC. The chain couples TRBV30 to TRBJ2-1; D is uncertain. V was trimmed by 2 bases and J by 1 base, leaving 6 bases between them. The CDR3 is 13 residues long. Germline loops: CDR1 GTSNPN, CDR2 SVGIG (reference sequence). The full variable domain, rest sourced from reference TRBV30 and TRBJ2-1, is SQTIHQWPATLVQPVGSPLSLECTVEGTSNPNLYWYRQAAGRGLQLLFYSVGIGQISSEVPQNLSASRPQDRQFILSSKKLLLSDSGFYLCAWSFQSYNEQFFGPGTRLTVL.

The V gene is TRBV15, the J gene TRBJ2-7, with D possibly matching TRBD1 (6 bases). CDR3 size: 13 residues. Germline loops: CDR1 LNHNV, CDR2 YYDKDF (reference sequence). Trimming pared 3 bases from V and 5 bases from J, leaving 11 bases between. The CDR3, as DNA: TGTGCCACCAGCAGTCTACAGGGAGACGAGCAGTACTTC. It translates to CATSSLQGDEQYF.

The V call is TRBV9, the J call TRBJ2-2; weak D call: TRBD1 (5 bases). CDR1 is SGDLS and CDR2 is YYNGEE in the germline V gene. CDR3 length: 13 residues. The V and J ends lost 6 bases and 7 bases respectively, with 13 bases between them. The DNA for the CDR3 is TGTGCCAGCACGGGTGGGGCAAACGGGGAGCTGTTTTTT. It translates to CASTGGANGELFF.

This clone has only a few counts. The J gene is TRBJ2-5, the V gene TRBV23-1, with D uncertain. Being an ORF, TRBV23-1 has a function that is uncertain. The V end was cut by 9 bases, the J end by 2 bases, with 4 bases between. The CDR3 has 10 residues. CDR3 amino acids: CARGQETQYF. The CDR3 nucleotides are TGCGCCAGGGGGCAAGAGACCCAGTACTTC.

V gene TRBV5-6 combines with J gene TRBJ1-1; no reliable D call. Germline assignment: CDR1 SGHDT and CDR2 YYEEEE. With 5 bases removed from V and 3 bases from J, the gap between germline ends came to 8 bases. The CDR3 has 12 amino acids. The CDR3 coding sequence is TGTGCCAGCAGAAGCGAGTACACTGAAGCTTTCTTT. The encoded protein is CASRSEYTEAFF.

The chain links TRBV27 to TRBJ2-5; D may be TRBD1 (7 bases). Trimming took off 0 bases at V and 4 bases at J, with 12 bases between the two ends. From germline, CDR1 is MNHEY and CDR2 SMNVEV (reference sequence). The CDR3 extends over 15 amino acids. CDR3 protein: CASSLSRQGGETQYF. CDR3 coding DNA: TGTGCCAGCAGTTTATCGCGCCAGGGGGGAGAGACCCAGTACTTC.

The rearrangement joins TRBV19 to TRBJ2-5; no reliable D call. The CDR3 has 15 amino acids. CDR1 LNHDA and CDR2 SQIVND come from the germline V gene (reference sequence). Between the trimmed V and J ends, which lost 1 base and 5 bases, there was a span of 14 bases. CDR3 DNA sequence: TGTGCCAGTAGTATAGGGGCGAGGTCTGATGAGACCCAGTACTTC. Translating gives CASSIGARSDETQYF.

This chain uses TRBV6-5 with TRBJ2-5, with D perhaps TRBD2 (5 bases). The CDR3 extends over 15 amino acids. The ends were cut back, 3 bases at V and 3 bases at J, with 14 bases in the middle. Germline V gives CDR1 MNHEY, CDR2 SVGAGI. Here the CDR3 DNA reads TGTGCCAGCAGTTATTGGATAGCGAATGAAGAGACCCAGTACTTC. Protein product: CASSYWIANEETQYF.

Concerning this clone itself: At the DNA level, this CDR3 is encoded by other sequences in the same sample as well. The chain combines TRBV5-1 with TRBJ2-7, with D unclear. The CDR3 has 13 amino acids. Germline-derived CDR1 and CDR2 are SGHRS and YFSETQ. The germline V and J ends were trimmed by 1 base and 3 bases, with 8 bases remaining between them. The DNA for the CDR3 is TGCGCCAGCAGCTTGCGGGCTGACTACGAGCAGTACTTC. Its translation is CASSLRADYEQYF.

This clone has a handful of counts. V is TRBV29-1 and J is TRBJ2-7; D gene ambiguous. V was clipped by 4 bases and J by 3 bases, with 4 bases between them. The length of the CDR3 is 10 residues. Germline CDR1 reads SQVTM; CDR2 reads ANQGSEA. The DNA for the CDR3 is TGCAGCGTTGTCTACTACGAGCAGTACTTC. Its translation is CSVVYYEQYF.

CDR3 bases: TGTGCCAGCAGTTGGGACAGGGAAGATAATCAGCCCCAGCATTTT. It translates to CASSWDREDNQPQHF. V is TRBV2 and J is TRBJ1-5; 9 bases line up with TRBD1. V lost 5 bases, J lost 4 bases, and 6 bases stayed unmatched. CDR1 is SNHLY, CDR2 FYNNEI, per germline. The CDR3 is 15 amino acids.

The rearrangement joins TRBV7-2 to TRBJ1-1, with TRBD1 matching over 7 bases. V dropped 3 bases and J dropped 4; count of bases not matched to a gene: 11. The CDR3 runs 16 residues. Germline values: CDR1 SGHTA, CDR2 FQGNSA. CDR3 DNA sequence: TGTGCCAGCAGCTTGAGGGGCTCGACAGGGTCCACTGAAGCTTTCTTT. It is translated as CASSLRGSTGSTEAFF. The full variable domain, rest sourced from reference TRBV7-2 and TRBJ1-1, is GAGVSQSPSNKVTEKGKDVELRCDPISGHTALYWYRQSLGQGLEFLIYFQGNSAPDKSGLPSDRFSAERTGGSVSTLTIQRTQQEDSAVYLCASSLRGSTGSTEAFFGQGTRLTVV.

The chain links TRBV27 to TRBJ1-2; 7 nucleotides agree with TRBD1. V shed 6 bases, J shed 7 bases, and the junction held 8 bases outside the gene matches. Per germline, CDR1 MNHEY and CDR2 SMNVEV (reference sequence). This CDR3 has 13 amino acids. CDR3 DNA sequence: TGTGCCAGCAGATCTGACAGGGAGGGTGGCTACACCTTC. Its translation: CASRSDREGGYTF.